This note documents a single T cell receptor beta chain sequence. Trimming pared 2 bases from V and 4 bases from J, leaving 12 bases between. Germline lookup yields CDR1 MNHNS and CDR2 SASEGT. The CDR3 is 14 amino acids. Only Caucasian adults living in Nashville, Tennessee made up the donor group. Clones were sequenced by immunoSEQ multiplex PCR, and TCRdb holds only the in-frame ones, with some missing. The table records 2 million to 2.5 million clones, under 97% of them present only once. The sample belongs to a study of shared clonotypes between healthy human individuals. The chain employs TRBV6-1 and TRBJ2-7; a possible D gene is TRBD1 (6 bases). The sample taken for sequencing was naive CD4+ T cells sorted from blood. Regarding subset: CD45RA+ positively selected. The sequence came from a man aged 18 to 29 in good health. The CDR3 loop reads CASSEMGQAYEQYF. CDR3 nucleotide sequence: TGTGCCAGCAGTGAAATGGGACAAGCGTACGAGCAGTACTTC.